This TCR beta chain was captured by sequencing in a study of graft-versus-host responses after intestinal transplantation. About the research overall: Multivisceral, liver-intestinal, or isolated intestinal transplants were given to recipients. The recipients all started with anti-thymocyte globulin induction and then took tacrolimus and steroids for three to four years.

Clones were sequenced by immunoSEQ multiplex PCR, and TCRdb holds only the in-frame ones, with some missing. The data contain 95,000 to 130,000 clones, about nine tenths of them singletons. Worth noting for this clone: The antigen is not known.

The sample was unstimulated CD4+ T cells sorted from spleen or lymph node cells, taken before intestinal transplant. This clonotype originated in a human donor who received an intestinal transplant.

CDR3 DNA sequence: TGTGCCAGCAGCTTAACGGGGAGGGAGGAAGAGACCCAGTACTTC. Translating it yields CASSLTGREEETQYF. This rearrangement joins TRBV7-3 to TRBJ2-5; 7 positions match TRBD2. The germline V gene encodes CDR1 SGHTA and CDR2 FQGTGA. Unmatched junction bases numbered 4, after V lost 0 bases and J lost 3 bases. The CDR3 has 15 amino acids.